Each of the 31 T cell receptor beta chains below was sequenced from the same sample in a study of control samples from healthy donors and cancer patients. Method: immunoSEQ multiplex PCR; TCRdb's copy keeps in-frame clones and lacks some. This sample yields some 140,000 clones, of which roughly 90% are seen a single time; just over 7.5% belongs to the top ten. The sample taken for sequencing was PBMCs. The receptors were gathered from a man aged 50-60 years with head and neck cancer.

V usage is TRBV12-3 or TRBV12-4 and J usage is TRBJ2-7, with D hard to call. V was clipped by 9 bases and J by 1 base, with 13 bases between them. The CDR3 spans 13 residues. The CDR3 nucleotides read TGTGCCAGTGGGCGAGGAGAGTCCTACGAGCAGTACTTC. Encoded protein: CASGRGESYEQYF.

The chain links TRBV14 to TRBJ1-1, with D possibly matching TRBD1 (5 bases). V shed 3 bases and J shed 6 bases, with 5 bases lying between them. The germline gives CDR1 SGHDN, CDR2 FVKESK. The CDR3 sequence is 11 residues long. CDR3 in DNA: TGTGCCAGCAGCCAGGGACCTGAAGCTTTCTTT. Its protein product is CASSQGPEAFF.

The chain joins TRBV10-2 to TRBJ1-2; 8 positions agree with TRBD1. Germline assignment: CDR1 WSHSY and CDR2 SAAADI. V shed 2 bases and J 3 bases; nucleotides not matched to a gene: 2. This CDR3 is 14 amino acids long. CDR3: CASSETGGHYGYTF. CDR3 bases: TGCGCCAGCAGTGAGACAGGGGGTCACTATGGCTACACCTTC.

With respect to this clone: The same CDR3 can be traced to other DNA sequences in this sample. The chain has TRBV24-1 and TRBJ1-1, with D possibly being TRBD1 (6 bases). The CDR3 has 16 amino acids. Germline V gene lookup returns CDR1 KGHDR and CDR2 SFDVKD. The V end was cut by 0 bases, the J end by 7 bases, with 17 bases between. As DNA, the CDR3 is TGTGCCACCAGTGATTTGTGGGGGCTGGTGCTGGGTGAAGCTTTCTTT. Translating it yields CATSDLWGLVLGEAFF.

This clone appeared a few times. This chain connects TRBV18 to TRBJ2-5; D gene uncertain. There are 13 residues in the CDR3. Deletions cut 3 bases from V and 3 bases from J, with 8 bases between. CDR1 KGHSH and CDR2 LQKENI come from the germline V gene. The CDR3 sequence: CASSPLAEETQYF. Here the CDR3 DNA reads TGTGCCAGCTCACCGTTGGCGGAAGAGACCCAGTACTTC.

This clone was counted a single time. The chain joins TRBV12-5 to TRBJ2-1; D might be TRBD1 (8 bases). CDR3 size: 15 residues. The germline V and J ends were trimmed by 4 bases and 7 bases, with 17 bases remaining between them. The germline V gene has CDR1 LGHNT and CDR2 FRNRAP. The chain's CDR3 is CASGSYGQGGNEQFF. CDR3 sequence (DNA): TGTGCTAGTGGTTCCTACGGACAGGGAGGGAATGAGCAGTTCTTC.

The CDR3 nucleotides read TGTGCCAGCAGCCTTGGACAGGGGCGGGTAAACGAGCAGTACTTC. It specifies CASSLGQGRVNEQYF. This sequence joins TRBV5-8 and TRBJ2-7; the match to TRBD1 covers 9 bases. J gave up 5 bases and V 4 bases, and 10 bases lay outside the gene matches. CDR3 length: 15 amino acids. CDR1 and CDR2 from the germline V gene are SGHTS and YDEGEE.

CDR3: CASSQKGGSHYNEQFF. CDR3 in DNA: TGCGCCAGCAGCCAAAAGGGGGGATCCCACTACAATGAGCAGTTCTTC. J is TRBJ2-1 and V is TRBV4-1, with D perhaps being TRBD1 or TRBD2 (6 bases each). CDR1 is MGHRA, CDR2 YSYEKL, per germline. The CDR3 contains 16 residues. V lost 2 bases and J lost 3, with 14 bases in between.

The J gene is TRBJ2-5, the V gene TRBV20-1; unclear D gene. CDR1 and CDR2 (germline): DFQATT, SNEGSKA (reference sequence). V lost 7 bases and J 0 bases, leaving 3 bases between the germline ends. The CDR3 has 10 residues. CDR3 amino acids: CSGYQETQYF. DNA of the CDR3: TGCAGTGGATACCAAGAGACCCAGTACTTC.

V gene TRBV10-2 combines with J gene TRBJ2-1; 7 nucleotides agree with TRBD1. CDR3 length: 13 residues. V lost 9 bases, J lost 7 bases, and 9 bases stayed unmatched. CDR1 WSHSY and CDR2 SAAADI come from the germline V gene. CDR3 nucleotide sequence: TGCGCCAGTACAGGGGAGTTGCTAAATGAGCAGTTCTTC. This translates into CASTGELLNEQFF.

This clone was seen a few times. The chain employs TRBV7-9 and TRBJ2-1; D possibly corresponds to TRBD1 (5 bases). The ends were cut back, 4 bases at V and 0 bases at J, with 16 bases in the middle. The CDR3 contains 17 residues. CDR1 and CDR2 (germline): SEHNR, FQNEAQ (reference sequence). DNA for the CDR3: TGTGCCAGCAGCTCCCAGGGAAGATCTAGCTCCTACAATGAGCAGTTCTTC. Translated: CASSSQGRSSSYNEQFF.

V usage is TRBV4-1 and J usage is TRBJ2-3; 12 nucleotides line up with TRBD1. Germline V gene data show CDR1 as MGHRA and CDR2 as YSYEKL. The V segment lost 10 bases and the J segment 6 bases; nucleotides outside the gene matches: 11. CDR3 length equals 15 residues. DNA for the CDR3: TGCGCCACCCAAGCGGGACAGGGGGCATCGGATACGCAGTATTTT. It translates to CATQAGQGASDTQYF.

This clone was counted only a few times. The chain combines TRBV9 with TRBJ2-7, with 11 nucleotides matching TRBD1. Trimming cost V 4 bases and J 5 bases; bases outside gene matches: 5. The CDR3 sequence is 14 residues long. Germline CDR1 and CDR2: SGDLS and YYNGEE. The CDR3 DNA follows: TGTGCCAGCAGCCCCCGGGACAGGGGGAACGAGCAGTACTTC. Its protein product is CASSPRDRGNEQYF.

This clone turned up a few times. The chain joins TRBV6-5 to TRBJ1-2; D gene uncertain. The CDR3 sequence is 13 residues long. Germline-derived CDR1 and CDR2 are MNHEY and SVGAGI. V lost 5 bases, J lost 8 bases, and 15 bases lay in between. The CDR3 sequence: CASSQTVLRGYTF. Written as DNA, the CDR3 is TGTGCCAGCAGTCAGACGGTTCTCCGGGGCTACACCTTC.

The chain is built from TRBV5-1 and TRBJ1-2, with 8 bases that match TRBD1. Looked up from germline, CDR1 is SGHRS and CDR2 is YFSETQ. The CDR3 spans 15 residues. Trimming removed 1 base from V and 5 bases from J; junction bases left unmatched: 7. The CDR3 spells CASSLTGGNGYGYTF. The CDR3 coding sequence is TGCGCCAGCAGCTTGACAGGGGGTAATGGGTATGGCTACACCTTC.

J is TRBJ2-6 and V is TRBV23-1; unclear D gene. TRBV23-1 is placed among ORFs of uncertain function. The CDR3 extends over 13 amino acids. With 4 bases removed from V and 8 bases from J, the gap between germline ends came to 9 bases. The CDR3 nucleotides are TGCGCCAGCAGTCGGAAAGGGCCCAACGTCCTGACTTTC. Translating gives CASSRKGPNVLTF.

V usage is TRBV10-3 and J usage is TRBJ1-2; 8 positions agree with TRBD1. The germline V gene has CDR1 ENHRY and CDR2 SYGVKD. CDR3 length: 13 amino acids. V lost 5 bases, J lost 7 bases, and 6 bases stayed unmatched. CDR3 in DNA: TGTGCCATCAGTCCGACAGGGGTGGGTGGCTACACCTTC. Protein sequence: CAISPTGVGGYTF.

The chain employs TRBV15 and TRBJ1-4, with TRBD1 as a possible D gene (5 bases). Trimming took 8 bases from V and 0 from J, leaving 13 bases between them. Germline assignment: CDR1 LNHNV and CDR2 YYDKDF (reference sequence). The CDR3 has 15 residues. CDR3 loop: CATVAGDATNEKLFF. CDR3 coding DNA: TGTGCCACCGTAGCGGGGGATGCAACTAATGAAAAACTGTTTTTT.

This chain connects TRBV25-1 to TRBJ1-1, with D unresolved. Trimming removed 6 bases at V and 3 bases at J, with 2 bases between. The V gene's germline CDR1 is MGHDK and CDR2 SYGVNS. CDR3 length equals 10 residues. Here the CDR3 reads CASRDTEAFF. The CDR3, as DNA: TGTGCCAGCAGGGACACTGAAGCTTTCTTT.

The genes are TRBV19 and TRBJ2-2, with D possibly being TRBD2 (7 bases). The germline V and J ends were trimmed by 3 bases and 6 bases, with 11 bases remaining between them. The CDR3 consists of 14 residues. From germline, CDR1 is LNHDA and CDR2 SQIVND (reference sequence). The CDR3 DNA is TGTGCCAGTAGTATGGGGGCGGGGGCCGGGGAGCTGTTTTTT. It yields the protein CASSMGAGAGELFF.

The chain has TRBV6-5 and TRBJ2-1; TRBD1 matches at 9 bases. This CDR3 is 15 amino acids long. Per germline, CDR1 MNHEY and CDR2 SVGAGI. Losses at the gene ends were 5 bases for V and 9 bases for J; bases not matched to a gene: 11. CDR3 region: CASSPARDRASEQFF. The CDR3 DNA follows: TGTGCCAGCAGTCCCGCCCGGGACAGGGCGAGTGAGCAGTTCTTC.

This chain joins TRBV2 and TRBJ2-2, with a possible D match to TRBD2 (5 bases). This CDR3 is 15 amino acids long. The germline gives CDR1 SNHLY, CDR2 FYNNEI. V dropped 4 bases and J dropped 0 bases, with 9 bases sitting between them. CDR3 bases: TGTGCCAGCAGTGTTTGGGGAGCGAACACCGGGGAGCTGTTTTTT. It specifies CASSVWGANTGELFF.

The V and J genes are TRBV11-2 and TRBJ2-1; D not certain. This CDR3 contains 13 residues. Trimming took 8 bases from V and 0 from J, leaving 8 bases between them. In germline, CDR1 is SGHAT, CDR2 FQNNGV. CDR3 bases: TGTGCCAGCGGGGTCAGCTCCTACAATGAGCAGTTCTTC. Amino acid sequence: CASGVSSYNEQFF.

This chain uses TRBV3-1 (or the pseudogene TRBV3-2) with TRBJ2-7; TRBD1 matches 9 bases. CDR3 length: 16 amino acids. V lost 6 bases and J lost 4; bases outside the gene matches: 13. Germline CDR1 reads LGHDT; CDR2 reads YNNKEL (reference sequence). The CDR3: CASRQRQGGTQYEQYF. In DNA form, the CDR3 reads TGTGCCAGCAGACAGAGACAGGGGGGAACACAATACGAGCAGTACTTC.

The J gene is TRBJ2-7, the V gene TRBV3-1 (or the pseudogene TRBV3-2); no reliable D call. The CDR3 covers 15 residues. CDR1 LGHDT and CDR2 YNNKEL come from the germline V gene (reference sequence). Trimming pared 2 bases from V and 2 bases from J, leaving 13 bases between. The CDR3 nucleotides read TGTGCCAGCAGCCAATTAGGGTTTCGGGCCTACGAGCAGTACTTC. Amino acid sequence: CASSQLGFRAYEQYF.

The sample holds one count of this clone. The chain is built from TRBV5-4 and TRBJ1-1, with D possibly TRBD1 on 6 matching bases. V lost 4 bases, J lost 1 base, and 17 bases lay in between. Germline CDR1 SGHNT, CDR2 YYREEE (reference sequence). There are 16 residues in the CDR3. CDR3 nucleotides: TGTGCCAGCAGCCCTACTCGACAGGCCCAGAACACTGAAGCTTTCTTT. Protein sequence: CASSPTRQAQNTEAFF.

J is TRBJ2-7 and V is TRBV5-1; TRBD1 matches 9 bases. Per the germline V gene, CDR1 is SGHRS and CDR2 is YFSETQ. The ends lost 4 bases at V and 6 bases at J; junction bases unmatched: 8. CDR3 length equals 14 residues. CDR3 coding DNA: TGCGCCAGCAGCCAAGGACAGGGGAAGAGCGAGCAGTACTTC. It codes for CASSQGQGKSEQYF.

This chain uses TRBV7-2 with TRBJ2-2; no clear D gene. The germline CDR1 and CDR2 sequences are SGHTA and FQGNSA. The CDR3 sequence is 14 residues long. V dropped 2 bases and J dropped 6 bases, with 10 bases sitting between them. CDR3 DNA: TGTGCCAGCAGCTTAAATGGGTTGGCCGGGGAGCTGTTTTTT. It yields the protein CASSLNGLAGELFF.

The chain couples TRBV7-2 to TRBJ1-4, with D possibly being TRBD1 (5 bases). CDR3 size: 14 residues. The V end was cut by 6 bases, the J end by 6 bases, with 14 bases between. Germline assignment: CDR1 SGHTA and CDR2 FQGNSA. CDR3 nucleotides: TGTGCCAGCAGTAAGGACACTGGGTATGAAAAACTGTTTTTT. Encoded protein: CASSKDTGYEKLFF.

This chain links TRBV19 with TRBJ2-1; 13 nucleotides align to TRBD2. The trim removed 6 bases at V and 7 bases at J, leaving 9 bases unmatched. Germline V CDR1 and CDR2: LNHDA, SQIVND (reference sequence). The CDR3 runs to 16 residues. The CDR3 reads CASSRLAGGQRNEQFF. The CDR3 coding sequence is TGTGCCAGTAGCCGACTAGCGGGGGGCCAAAGAAATGAGCAGTTCTTC.

The rearrangement uses TRBV19 and TRBJ2-1; TRBD2 is a possible D gene (5 bases). V was cut by 11 bases and J by 0 bases, with 11 bases left in between. The CDR3 runs 13 residues. The V gene's germline CDR1 is LNHDA and CDR2 SQIVND (reference sequence). Here the CDR3 DNA reads TGTGCCTCCGATCGGGGCTCCTACAATGAGCAGTTCTTC. This sequence encodes CASDRGSYNEQFF.